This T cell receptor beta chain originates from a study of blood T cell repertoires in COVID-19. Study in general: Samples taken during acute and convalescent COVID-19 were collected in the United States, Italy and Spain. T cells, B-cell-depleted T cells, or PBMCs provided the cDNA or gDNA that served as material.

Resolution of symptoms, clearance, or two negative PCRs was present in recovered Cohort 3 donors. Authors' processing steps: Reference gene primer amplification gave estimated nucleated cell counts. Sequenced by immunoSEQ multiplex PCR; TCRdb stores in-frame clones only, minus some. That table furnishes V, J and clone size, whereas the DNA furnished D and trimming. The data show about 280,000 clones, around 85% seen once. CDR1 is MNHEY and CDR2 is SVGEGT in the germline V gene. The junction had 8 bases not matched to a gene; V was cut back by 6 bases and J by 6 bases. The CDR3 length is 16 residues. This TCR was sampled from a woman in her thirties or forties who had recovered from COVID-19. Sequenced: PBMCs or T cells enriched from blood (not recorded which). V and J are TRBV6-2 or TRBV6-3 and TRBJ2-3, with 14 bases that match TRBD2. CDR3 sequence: CASSPGLAGVWDTQYF. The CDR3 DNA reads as TGTGCCAGCAGCCCGGGACTAGCGGGAGTATGGGATACGCAGTATTTT.